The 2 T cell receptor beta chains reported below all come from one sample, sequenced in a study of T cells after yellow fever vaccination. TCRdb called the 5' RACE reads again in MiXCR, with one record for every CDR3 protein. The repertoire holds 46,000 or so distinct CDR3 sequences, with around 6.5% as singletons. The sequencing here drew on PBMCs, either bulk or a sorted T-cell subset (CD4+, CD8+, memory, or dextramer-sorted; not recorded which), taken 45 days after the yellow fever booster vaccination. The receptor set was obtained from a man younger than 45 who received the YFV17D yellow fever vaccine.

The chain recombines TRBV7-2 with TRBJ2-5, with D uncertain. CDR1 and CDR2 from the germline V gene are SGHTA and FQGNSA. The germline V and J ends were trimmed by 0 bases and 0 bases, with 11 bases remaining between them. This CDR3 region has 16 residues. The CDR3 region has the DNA TGTGCCAGCAGCTTAGCTAAGACCAAGTACCAAGAGACCCAGTACTTC. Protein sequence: CASSLAKTKYQETQYF.

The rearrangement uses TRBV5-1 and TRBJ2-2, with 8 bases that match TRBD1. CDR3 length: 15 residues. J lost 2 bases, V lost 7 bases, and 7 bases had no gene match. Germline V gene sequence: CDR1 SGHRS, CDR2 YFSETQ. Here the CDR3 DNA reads TGCGCCAGCGCTTCAGGGGGCGCAAACACCGGGGAGCTGTTTTTT. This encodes CASASGGANTGELFF.